The 29 T cell receptor beta chains below all came from one sample that was sequenced in a study of blood T cell repertoires in COVID-19. The table came from immunoSEQ multiplex PCR; TCRdb's copy has only in-frame clones and leaves some out. Of about 160,000 clones listed, over 85% are singletons. Input material: peripheral blood. All receptors come from a woman aged 50 to 60 with acute or convalescent COVID-19.

V is TRBV7-6 and J is TRBJ2-2; D possibly corresponds to TRBD2 (6 bases). Germline V gives CDR1 SGHVS, CDR2 FNYEAQ. The CDR3 length is 18 residues. V was trimmed by 3 bases and J by 4 bases, leaving 21 bases between them. The CDR3 nucleotides are TGTGCCAGCAGCTTTGAGGTTCGGTCGACTAGTGGCACCGGGGAGCTGTTTTTT. Protein product: CASSFEVRSTSGTGELFF.

The chain has TRBV28 and TRBJ2-2; no clear D. V was cut by 2 bases and J by 7 bases, with 8 bases left in between. The CDR3 spans 13 residues. Per the germline V gene, CDR1 is MDHEN and CDR2 is SYDVKM. CDR3 bases: TGTGCCAGCAGTTTAGCGAGATTCGGGGAGCTGTTTTTT. It codes for CASSLARFGELFF. Supplemented by reference TRBV28 and TRBJ2-2, the full variable domain reads DVKVTQSSRYLVKRTGEKVFLECVQDMDHENMFWYRQDPGLGLRLIYFSYDVKMKEKGDIPEGYSVSREKKERFSLILESASTNQTSMYLCASSLARFGELFFGEGSRLTVL.

This chain joins TRBV5-6 and TRBJ2-7; TRBD2 aligns across 13 bases. CDR3 length equals 17 residues. Germline CDR1 is SGHDT and CDR2 is YYEEEE. Trimming cost V 1 base and J 0 bases; bases outside gene matches: 4. CDR3 protein: CASSLYRTSGSSYEQYF. The CDR3 bases are TGTGCCAGCAGCTTGTACCGGACTAGCGGGAGCTCCTACGAGCAGTACTTC. Drawing the rest from reference TRBV5-6 and TRBJ2-7, the complete variable domain is DAGVTQSPTHLIKTRGQQVTLRCSPKSGHDTVSWYQQALGQGPQFIFQYYEEEERQRGNFPDRFSGHQFPNYSSELNVNALLLGDSALYLCASSLYRTSGSSYEQYFGPGTRLTVT.

The rearrangement uses TRBV2 and TRBJ2-1; 12 bases line up with TRBD1. The V gene's germline CDR1 is SNHLY and CDR2 FYNNEI. This CDR3 is 16 amino acids long. The V and J ends lost 4 bases and 5 bases, in that order; junction bases with no gene match: 6. CDR3 nucleotide sequence: TGTGCCAGCAGTGGCCTCGGGACAGGGGGCAACAATGAGCAGTTCTTC. It is translated as CASSGLGTGGNNEQFF.

The genes are TRBV7-9 and TRBJ1-2, with TRBD1 matching over 9 bases. Per the germline V gene, CDR1 is SEHNR and CDR2 is FQNEAQ (reference sequence). V gave up 2 bases and J gave up 6 bases; unmatched junction bases: 7. This CDR3 has 15 residues. CDR3 sequence (DNA): TGTGCCAGCAGCTTATCCGGGACAGGGATCAATGGCTACACCTTC. It specifies CASSLSGTGINGYTF.

The chain employs TRBV28 and TRBJ1-5; 7 nucleotides match TRBD1. Germline CDR1 reads MDHEN; CDR2 reads SYDVKM. The CDR3 runs 13 residues. The trim removed 7 bases at V and 6 bases at J, leaving 6 bases unmatched. Here the CDR3 DNA reads TGTGCCAGCACTTGGCAGGGGGGTCAGCCCCAGCATTTT. Its protein is CASTWQGGQPQHF.

V and J are TRBV3-1 (or the pseudogene TRBV3-2) and TRBJ2-7; 9 bases line up with TRBD2. The CDR3 is made up of 17 amino acids. Germline V gene data show CDR1 as LGHDT and CDR2 as YNNKEL (reference sequence). Trimming cost V 4 bases and J 4 bases; bases outside gene matches: 14. The CDR3 DNA reads TGTGCCAGCAGCCCCCGACCTCTAGCGGGGCAGCGGTACGAGCAGTACTTC. As protein: CASSPRPLAGQRYEQYF.

This chain joins TRBV28 and TRBJ1-1; tentatively, D is TRBD1 (5 bases). Germline-derived CDR1 and CDR2 are MDHEN and SYDVKM. Trimming cost V 5 bases and J 5 bases, with 15 bases left between them. The CDR3 has 14 amino acids. CDR3 coding DNA: TGTGCCAGCAGTACTTGGGTAGACAGTACTGAAGCTTTCTTT. It encodes CASSTWVDSTEAFF.

This clone appeared a few times. V is TRBV10-3 and J is TRBJ2-7; no definite D call. The CDR3 is 13 residues long. V gave up 0 bases and J gave up 5 bases, with 8 bases separating them. CDR1 is ENHRY, CDR2 SYGVKD, per germline. The CDR3 region has the DNA TGTGCCATCAGTGAGTCGGGCAATAACGAGCAGTACTTC. This translates into CAISESGNNEQYF.

The gene calls are TRBV27 and TRBJ2-7; 14 positions match TRBD2. V lost 2 bases and J lost 0; bases outside the gene matches: 3. Germline loops: CDR1 MNHEY, CDR2 SMNVEV (reference sequence). CDR3 length: 17 amino acids. DNA for the CDR3: TGTGCCAGCAGTTTAACGGGGACTAGCGGGAGCTCCTACGAGCAGTACTTC. Protein: CASSLTGTSGSSYEQYF.

The V call is TRBV2, the J call TRBJ2-5; 7 bases line up with TRBD1. The CDR3 spans 14 residues. V shed 5 bases, J shed 2 bases, and the junction held 5 bases outside the gene matches. CDR1 and CDR2 from the germline V gene are SNHLY and FYNNEI. The CDR3 protein is CASSFPGGQETQYF. The CDR3 DNA sequence: TGTGCCAGCAGTTTTCCAGGGGGACAAGAGACCCAGTACTTC.

The chain links TRBV28 to TRBJ2-7; the D gene is possibly TRBD2 (7 bases). This CDR3 region has 14 residues. Germline CDR1 and CDR2: MDHEN and SYDVKM. V was trimmed by 2 bases and J by 4 bases, leaving 12 bases between them. CDR3 amino acids: CASSLRGGGYEQYF. CDR3 nucleotide sequence: TGTGCCAGCAGTTTAAGGGGGGGTGGGTACGAGCAGTACTTC.

The chain uses TRBV28 and TRBJ1-4; 7 bases are shared with TRBD1. Germline V gene data show CDR1 as MDHEN and CDR2 as SYDVKM. V was clipped by 10 bases and J by 7 bases; unmatched bases: 12. The CDR3 spans 14 residues. CDR3: CAILDRQGSEKLFF. The CDR3 DNA follows: TGTGCCATCCTAGACAGACAGGGTTCTGAAAAACTGTTTTTT.

V gene TRBV19 combines with J gene TRBJ1-2; D possibly corresponds to TRBD1 (5 bases). Germline-derived CDR1 and CDR2 are LNHDA and SQIVND (reference sequence). V was cut by 6 bases and J by 7 bases, with 21 bases left in between. CDR3 length equals 15 residues. CDR3: CASRNFREGYFGYTF. For the CDR3, the DNA is TGTGCCAGTAGGAATTTCAGGGAGGGTTACTTTGGCTACACCTTC.

This sequence joins TRBV11-3 and TRBJ2-5, with TRBD1 matching 10 bases. The CDR3 covers 15 residues. CDR1 SGHNT and CDR2 YENEEA come from the germline V gene. V shed 4 bases, J shed 5 bases, and the junction held 7 bases outside the gene matches. In DNA, the CDR3 is TGTGCCAGCAGCTCGTCGACAGGGGGCTCGGAGACCCAGTACTTC. Translation gives CASSSSTGGSETQYF.

The rearrangement links TRBV5-1 to TRBJ1-1; D unclear. V lost 3 bases and J lost 3, with 21 bases in between. The CDR3 is 17 residues long. Germline-derived CDR1 and CDR2 are SGHRS and YFSETQ. The CDR3 spells CASSSARASGMDTEAFF. The CDR3, as DNA: TGCGCCAGCAGCTCCGCGAGGGCGTCAGGCATGGACACTGAAGCTTTCTTT. Based on the CDR3 plus reference TRBV5-1 and TRBJ1-1, the full variable domain is KAGVTQTPRYLIKTRGQQVTLSCSPISGHRSVSWYQQTPGQGLQFLFEYFSETQRNKGNFPGRFSGRQFSNSRSEMNVSTLELGDSALYLCASSSARASGMDTEAFFGQGTRLTVV.

This clone is a singleton in its sample. J is TRBJ1-5 and V is TRBV4-1; 10 nucleotides match TRBD1. V gave up 4 bases and J gave up 0 bases; unmatched junction bases: 9. Germline values: CDR1 MGHRA, CDR2 YSYEKL. This CDR3 comprises 18 residues. CDR3 amino acids: CASSPGQGGTLSNQPQHF. Written as DNA, the CDR3 is TGCGCCAGCAGCCCCGGACAGGGGGGAACCCTTAGCAATCAGCCCCAGCATTTT.

The CDR3 region is CASSLLGGGGYEQYF. The DNA of the CDR3 is TGTGCCAGCAGTTTGCTTGGGGGAGGAGGGTACGAGCAGTACTTC. This chain uses TRBV3-1 (or the pseudogene TRBV3-2) with TRBJ2-7, with D possibly matching TRBD2 (6 bases). This CDR3 has 15 residues. The germline V gene has CDR1 LGHDT and CDR2 YNNKEL (reference sequence). V was shortened by 6 bases and J by 4 bases, with 19 bases between the two germline ends.

The chain carries TRBV10-3 and TRBJ2-2, with 8 positions matching TRBD1. In germline, CDR1 is ENHRY, CDR2 SYGVKD. V lost 3 bases to trimming and J lost 0 bases; unmatched junction nucleotides: 3. CDR3 size: 16 residues. The CDR3 DNA reads as TGTGCCATCAGTGACAGGGGGCCCTCGAACACCGGGGAGCTGTTTTTT. Its protein is CAISDRGPSNTGELFF.

The CDR3 sequence is CASSDSGPRMRGYTF. CDR3 bases: TGTGCCAGCAGTGACTCGGGTCCTAGGATGCGAGGCTACACCTTC. The genes are TRBV25-1 and TRBJ1-2, with no clear D. Deletions cut 3 bases from V and 8 bases from J, with 19 bases between. Per germline, CDR1 MGHDK and CDR2 SYGVNS. CDR3 length equals 15 residues.

This clone was seen only once. V is TRBV2 and J is TRBJ2-7; 12 nucleotides align to TRBD2. The V gene's germline CDR1 is SNHLY and CDR2 FYNNEI. V gave up 7 bases and J gave up 6 bases; unmatched junction bases: 4. The CDR3 spans 13 residues. The CDR3 reads CASIGLAGPEQYF. CDR3 nucleotide sequence: TGTGCCAGCATCGGACTAGCGGGGCCCGAGCAGTACTTC.

This clone was detected only once. The genes are TRBV10-3 and TRBJ1-2; 10 bases match TRBD1. With V trimmed by 8 bases and J by 7 bases, 13 bases remained unmatched. The CDR3 loop spans 15 amino acids. Germline CDR1 and CDR2: ENHRY and SYGVKD. CDR3 coding DNA: TGTGCCATCGGGGGCCCGACAGGGGGCGCCGGTGGCTACACCTTC. It is translated as CAIGGPTGGAGGYTF.

The rearrangement uses TRBV7-3 and TRBJ1-1; 7 bases fit TRBD1. This CDR3 has 14 amino acids. Germline V gene data show CDR1 as SGHTA and CDR2 as FQGTGA. The trim removed 5 bases at V and 4 bases at J, leaving 7 bases unmatched. CDR3: CASSPGPGGTEAFF. In DNA form, the CDR3 reads TGTGCCAGCAGCCCCGGTCCAGGGGGCACTGAAGCTTTCTTT.

The chain links TRBV15 to TRBJ1-6, with D possibly TRBD1 on 5 matching bases. The CDR3 covers 15 residues. Trimming took off 0 bases at V and 4 bases at J, with 7 bases between the two ends. The germline gives CDR1 LNHNV, CDR2 YYDKDF (reference sequence). DNA for the CDR3: TGTGCCACCAGCAGAGATCAGGGTTATAATTCACCCCTCCACTTT. Amino acids: CATSRDQGYNSPLHF. Using reference TRBV15 and TRBJ1-6 for the parts outside the CDR3, the full variable domain is DAMVIQNPRYQVTQFGKPVTLSCSQTLNHNVMYWYQQKSSQAPKLLFHYYDKDFNNEADTPDNFQSRRPNTSFCFLDIRSPGLGDTAMYLCATSRDQGYNSPLHFGNGTRLTVT.

About this clone itself: At one end the junction does not follow the germline gene, possibly because of a read error. This chain joins TRBV5-6 and TRBJ2-7; TRBD1 matches 9 bases. Germline CDR1 and CDR2: SGHDT and YYEEEE. The CDR3 runs to 15 residues. The DNA for the CDR3 is TGTGCCAGCACTCACTCGGGACAGGGAGCCTACAAGCAGTACTTC. It yields the protein CASTHSGQGAYKQYF.

The J gene is TRBJ2-6, the V gene TRBV14; D gene unclear. CDR3 length: 13 amino acids. The V end was cut by 4 bases, the J end by 4 bases, with 5 bases between. Looked up from germline, CDR1 is SGHDN and CDR2 is FVKESK. The chain's CDR3 is CASSLTGANVLTF. CDR3 bases: TGTGCCAGCAGCCTGACAGGGGCCAACGTCCTGACTTTC.

The chain has TRBV7-9 and TRBJ1-6; 7 nucleotides align to TRBD1. CDR3 length equals 12 residues. Germline values: CDR1 SEHNR, CDR2 FQNEAQ (reference sequence). J lost 13 bases, V lost 5 bases, and 5 bases had no gene match. The CDR3 sequence is CASSDDRDPLHF. CDR3 sequence (DNA): TGTGCCAGCAGCGACGACAGGGACCCCCTCCACTTT.

In DNA form, the CDR3 reads TGTGCCAGCAGTTACCTATTAGCAGATACGCAGTATTTT. Protein product: CASSYLLADTQYF. The chain has TRBV6-5 and TRBJ2-3; D gene ambiguous. V shed 2 bases and J shed 4 bases, with 7 bases lying between them. This CDR3 has 13 amino acids. The germline V gene has CDR1 MNHEY and CDR2 SVGAGI.

The sample holds one count of this clone. The CDR3 DNA reads as TGTGCCAGCAGCTTAAAGACAGAATCGGGCTATGGCTACACCTTC. It encodes CASSLKTESGYGYTF. The chain combines TRBV13 with TRBJ1-2, with D possibly matching TRBD1 (5 bases). Germline CDR1 PRHDT, CDR2 FYEKMQ (reference sequence). This CDR3 has 15 residues. Trimming took off 2 bases at V and 4 bases at J, with 14 bases between the two ends.